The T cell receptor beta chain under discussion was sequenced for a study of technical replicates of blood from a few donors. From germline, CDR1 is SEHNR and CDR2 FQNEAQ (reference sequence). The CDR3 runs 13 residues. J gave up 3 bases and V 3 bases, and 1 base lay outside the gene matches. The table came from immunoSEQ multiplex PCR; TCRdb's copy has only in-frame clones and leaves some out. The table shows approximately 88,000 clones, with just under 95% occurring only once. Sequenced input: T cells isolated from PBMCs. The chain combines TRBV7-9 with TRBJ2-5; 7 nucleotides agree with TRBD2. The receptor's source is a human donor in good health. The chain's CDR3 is CASSFAGEETQYF. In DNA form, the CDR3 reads TGTGCCAGCAGCTTTGCGGGGGAAGAGACCCAGTACTTC. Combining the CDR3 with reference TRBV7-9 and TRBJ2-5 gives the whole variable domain DTGVSQNPRHKITKRGQNVTFRCDPISEHNRLYWYRQTLGQGPEFLTYFQNEAQLEKSRLLSDRFSAERPKGSFSTLEIQRTEQGDSAMYLCASSFAGEETQYFGPGTRLLVL.